The 3 T cell receptor beta chains listed next were all sequenced from one sample in a study of long-term antiretroviral therapy in people with HIV. Survey-level resolution applied to immunoSEQ assay v3.0. Produced via immunoSEQ multiplex PCR; TCRdb's table is partial and in-frame only. The sample lists 23,000 or so clones, more than 65% occurring once. The sequencing used unsorted PBMCs, collected 0.3 years after starting antiretroviral therapy. These receptor sequences come from a man aged 50 to 60 with HIV.

The V gene is TRBV18, the J gene TRBJ1-1; D remains ambiguous. Germline V gene data show CDR1 as KGHSH and CDR2 as LQKENI. The ends were cut back, 4 bases at V and 3 bases at J, with 6 bases in the middle. The CDR3 extends over 12 amino acids. This CDR3 is CASSQGYTEAFF. DNA for the CDR3: TGTGCCAGCTCACAGGGTTACACTGAAGCTTTCTTT.

The chain employs TRBV6-5 and TRBJ1-6; D possibly corresponds to TRBD1 (5 bases). Trimming removed 7 bases from V and 3 bases from J, with 13 bases in between. The CDR3 sequence is 15 residues long. CDR1 and CDR2 (germline): MNHEY, SVGAGI. The CDR3 sequence: CASKGQSLYNSPLHF. In DNA, the CDR3 is TGTGCCAGCAAGGGGCAGAGCCTCTATAATTCACCCCTCCACTTT.

The CDR3 DNA is TGTGCCAGCAGCTGGCGAGTAGCTGACTCTGGAAACACCATATATTTT. Translating it yields CASSWRVADSGNTIYF. The V and J genes are TRBV5-5 and TRBJ1-3; D is unclear. The germline CDR1 and CDR2 sequences are SGHKS and YYEKEE (reference sequence). There are 16 residues in the CDR3. Trimming left V 3 bases short and J 0 bases short, with 13 bases between.